One sample yielded the 23 T cell receptor beta chains listed below, sequenced in a study of T cells after yellow fever vaccination. One entry per CDR3 protein, called by TCRdb with MiXCR from the 5' RACE reads. Seen here are around 30,000 distinct CDR3 sequences, around 4.6% observed once, and the top ten hold about two fifths. Sequenced here: CD8+ T cells sorted from PBMCs, sampled 10 days after the yellow fever booster vaccination. The receptors stem from a young man who received the YFV17D yellow fever vaccine.

This clonotype was seen many times. V is TRBV5-1 and J is TRBJ2-7; D may be TRBD1 or TRBD2 (5 bases each). V was trimmed by 4 bases and J by 0 bases, leaving 11 bases between them. The CDR3 runs 14 residues. In germline, CDR1 is SGHRS, CDR2 YFSETQ. CDR3 DNA sequence: TGCGCCAGCAGCCGGGGCGCCTCCTCCTACGAGCAGTACTTC. Its translation: CASSRGASSYEQYF. The variable domain in full, with the rest retrieved from reference TRBV5-1 and TRBJ2-7, is KAGVTQTPRYLIKTRGQQVTLSCSPISGHRSVSWYQQTPGQGLQFLFEYFSETQRNKGNFPGRFSGRQFSNSRSEMNVSTLELGDSALYLCASSRGASSYEQYFGPGTRLTVT.

This clonotype was observed at least ten times. The chain couples TRBV20-1 to TRBJ2-1; D possibly corresponds to TRBD2 (6 bases). Germline assignment: CDR1 DFQATT and CDR2 SNEGSKA (reference sequence). The CDR3 runs to 13 residues. V lost 3 bases to trimming and J lost 6 bases, with 12 bases between them. CDR3 in DNA: TGCAGTGCTAGGGGGAGGCAGGTCAATGAGCAGTTCTTC. Translated, it gives CSARGRQVNEQFF.

This clonotype was counted ten times or more. The genes are TRBV6-5 and TRBJ2-7, with D tentatively TRBD1 (9 bases). Trimming removed 0 bases from V and 4 bases from J, with 16 bases in between. The length of the CDR3 is 16 residues. CDR1 is MNHEY and CDR2 is SVGAGI in the germline V gene. The CDR3 spells CASSYSIAGQGYEQYF. For the CDR3, the DNA is TGTGCCAGCAGTTACTCAATAGCGGGACAGGGATACGAGCAGTACTTC.

In its sample, this clonotype was seen many times. This chain joins TRBV28 and TRBJ2-7, with TRBD2 matching 11 bases. This CDR3 has 15 residues. V was clipped by 5 bases and J by 6 bases; unmatched bases: 9. The V gene's germline CDR1 is MDHEN and CDR2 SYDVKM. CDR3 DNA: TGTGCCAGCAGTACACCGCTAGCGGGAGGCGTCGAGCAGTACTTC. This codes for CASSTPLAGGVEQYF. Variable domain in full (rest from reference TRBV28 and TRBJ2-7): DVKVTQSSRYLVKRTGEKVFLECVQDMDHENMFWYRQDPGLGLRLIYFSYDVKMKEKGDIPEGYSVSREKKERFSLILESASTNQTSMYLCASSTPLAGGVEQYFGPGTRLTVT.

There are many counts of this clonotype. This chain joins TRBV20-1 and TRBJ2-1, with 7 bases identical to TRBD2. This CDR3 spans 13 amino acids. Germline V gives CDR1 DFQATT, CDR2 SNEGSKA (reference sequence). V gave up 6 bases and J gave up 3 bases; unmatched junction bases: 5. CDR3 coding DNA: TGCAGTGCCCTGACTAGCAACTACAATGAGCAGTTCTTC. Translation gives CSALTSNYNEQFF.

In its sample, this clonotype was seen many times. The chain carries TRBV7-6 and TRBJ2-7; TRBD1 aligns across 7 bases. Germline V gene lookup returns CDR1 SGHVS and CDR2 FNYEAQ. J lost 5 bases, V lost 1 base, and 8 bases had no gene match. The CDR3 has 15 residues. Here the CDR3 reads CASSLVTGPLDEQYF. The CDR3, as DNA: TGTGCCAGCAGCTTAGTGACAGGGCCCCTGGACGAGCAGTACTTC.

In this sample, this clonotype turned up many times. V is TRBV25-1 and J is TRBJ2-7, with D uncertain. Trimming removed 4 bases from V and 6 bases from J, with 4 bases in between. The CDR3 length is 10 residues. In germline, CDR1 is MGHDK, CDR2 SYGVNS. The DNA for the CDR3 is TGTGCCAGCAGTGCTGGCGAGCAGTACTTC. The encoded protein is CASSAGEQYF.

This clonotype appeared many times. The V gene is TRBV27, the J gene TRBJ2-1; 8 nucleotides align to TRBD1. Looked up from germline, CDR1 is MNHEY and CDR2 is SMNVEV (reference sequence). The trim removed 5 bases at V and 3 bases at J, leaving 9 bases unmatched. CDR3 length: 16 amino acids. CDR3 sequence reads: CASSLNRDRIYNEQFF. CDR3 DNA: TGTGCCAGCAGTCTAAACCGGGACAGGATCTACAATGAGCAGTTCTTC.

This clonotype was observed a few times. The chain recombines TRBV3-1 with TRBJ2-1, with TRBD2 matching 11 bases. Trimming took 1 base from V and 1 from J; bases not matched to a gene: 12. This CDR3 has 20 amino acids. CDR1 is LGHDT and CDR2 is YNNKEL in the germline V gene (reference sequence). DNA for the CDR3: TGTGCCAGCAGCCAAGGGGGAGTAGGACTAGCGGGCGTTTCCTACAATGAGCAGTTCTTC. Translating it yields CASSQGGVGLAGVSYNEQFF.

This clonotype was observed many times. The V and J genes are TRBV5-6 and TRBJ2-5; 9 nucleotides align to TRBD1. V dropped 3 bases and J dropped 4; count of bases not matched to a gene: 4. The V gene's germline CDR1 is SGHDT and CDR2 YYEEEE. CDR3 length: 14 amino acids. The CDR3 DNA reads TGTGCCAGCAGCTCCGGGACAGGGACAGAGACCCAGTACTTC. It codes for CASSSGTGTETQYF.

Ten or more counts support this clonotype. V usage is TRBV7-9 and J usage is TRBJ1-4, with 9 nucleotides matching TRBD1. CDR1 and CDR2 from the germline V gene are SEHNR and FQNEAQ (reference sequence). Losses at the gene ends were 4 bases for V and 7 bases for J; bases not matched to a gene: 4. The CDR3 totals 14 residues. As DNA, the CDR3 is TGTGCCAGCAGCTCACAGGGGGCTTTTGAAAAACTGTTTTTT. Its translation: CASSSQGAFEKLFF.

This clonotype was seen at least ten times. The rearrangement uses TRBV11-2 and TRBJ1-4; 7 bases agree with TRBD1. This CDR3 is built from 15 residues. Germline assignment: CDR1 SGHAT and CDR2 FQNNGV. Germline trimming cut 4 bases from V and 4 bases from J; bases unmatched to any gene: 6. This chain's CDR3 is CASSSRTGSNEKLFF. The CDR3 DNA sequence: TGTGCCAGCAGCTCTCGGACAGGAAGTAATGAAAAACTGTTTTTT.

This clonotype was picked up many times. CDR3 amino acids: CASSVPTGGTNTGELFF. The CDR3 coding sequence is TGTGCCAGCAGCGTCCCCACTGGGGGGACGAACACCGGGGAGCTGTTTTTT. The rearrangement uses TRBV9 and TRBJ2-2; the D gene is possibly TRBD2 (6 bases). The CDR3 consists of 17 residues. The germline CDR1 and CDR2 sequences are SGDLS and YYNGEE. V lost 2 bases to trimming and J lost 0 bases, with 14 bases between them.

This clonotype was observed at least ten times. This chain joins TRBV7-2 and TRBJ2-4, with D hard to call. The V end was cut by 0 bases, the J end by 6 bases, with 3 bases between. This CDR3 is built from 12 residues. Looked up from germline, CDR1 is SGHTA and CDR2 is FQGNSA. In DNA form, the CDR3 reads TGTGCCAGCAGCTTAGCCGGAAACATTCAGTACTTC. As protein: CASSLAGNIQYF.

The table lists this clonotype with many counts. The chain employs TRBV14 and TRBJ2-5, with 10 bases lining up with TRBD2. V gave up 0 bases and J gave up 2 bases; unmatched junction bases: 9. Looked up from germline, CDR1 is SGHDN and CDR2 is FVKESK. CDR3 length: 18 residues. The CDR3 DNA follows: TGTGCCAGCAGCCAAGAGTTTTTTTTAGCGGGAGGACAAGAGACCCAGTACTTC. It encodes CASSQEFFLAGGQETQYF.

This clonotype was counted ten times or more. This chain connects TRBV13 to TRBJ2-1; either TRBD1 or TRBD2 may supply D (5 bases each). The CDR3 is 18 amino acids. CDR1 is PRHDT and CDR2 is FYEKMQ in the germline V gene (reference sequence). With 10 bases removed from V and 1 base from J, the gap between germline ends came to 26 bases. The CDR3 bases are TGTGCCATCCGCGAACCCCTTAGCGCCGGGGCATCCTACAATGAGCAGTTCTTC. This codes for CAIREPLSAGASYNEQFF.

This clonotype was counted ten times or more. The chain couples TRBV20-1 to TRBJ1-5; TRBD1 might be the D (5 bases). The CDR3 consists of 15 residues. Trimming stripped 0 bases from V and 5 bases from J, with 14 bases between. CDR1 is DFQATT, CDR2 SNEGSKA, per germline (reference sequence). The CDR3 loop is CSAREVGQGDQPQHF. CDR3 nucleotides: TGCAGTGCTAGAGAGGTAGGGCAGGGAGATCAGCCCCAGCATTTT.

This clonotype was observed many times. The chain is built from TRBV7-9 and TRBJ2-7, with D perhaps assigned TRBD1 or TRBD2 (6 bases each). Germline CDR1 is SEHNR and CDR2 is FQNEAQ (reference sequence). Trimming removed 6 bases at V and 4 bases at J, with 19 bases between. CDR3 length equals 15 residues. The CDR3 nucleotides are TGTGCCAGCAGTTACCGGGACACGGGGGTTTACGAGCAGTACTTC. This gives the protein CASSYRDTGVYEQYF.

This clonotype has at least ten counts. The chain has TRBV2 and TRBJ2-5; 7 positions agree with TRBD1. This CDR3 comprises 14 residues. Trimming removed 6 bases from V and 5 bases from J; junction bases left unmatched: 9. Per germline, CDR1 SNHLY and CDR2 FYNNEI. The CDR3 coding sequence is TGTGCCAGCAGGAGGGACAGCTTATGGGAGACCCAGTACTTC. Translating gives CASRRDSLWETQYF.

This clonotype occurred many times. V is TRBV7-2 and J is TRBJ2-7; TRBD2 aligns across 8 bases. The J segment lost 5 bases and the V segment lost 0 bases, leaving 12 bases of the junction unmatched. This CDR3 has 17 amino acids. The germline V gene encodes CDR1 SGHTA and CDR2 FQGNSA. The CDR3 DNA is TGTGCCAGCAGCTTAGCGGGACTAGATTTAGTGGTCGACGAGCAGTACTTC. Amino acids: CASSLAGLDLVVDEQYF.

At least ten counts were recorded for this clonotype. The chain carries TRBV4-1 and TRBJ1-1, with unresolved D. V lost 3 bases, J lost 0 bases, and 8 bases lay in between. Per the germline V gene, CDR1 is MGHRA and CDR2 is YSYEKL. The CDR3 is 14 amino acids. CDR3 in amino acids: CASSQAGLNTEAFF. The DNA for the CDR3 is TGCGCCAGCAGCCAGGCAGGACTGAACACTGAAGCTTTCTTT.

This clonotype is labeled medium-sized (0.01 to 0.1%). The chain carries TRBV7-9 and TRBJ1-1; TRBD1 aligns across 10 bases. V lost 5 bases to trimming and J lost 7 bases; unmatched junction nucleotides: 1. This CDR3 comprises 12 residues. Germline lookup yields CDR1 SEHNR and CDR2 FQNEAQ (reference sequence). CDR3 in amino acids: CASSGTGVEAFF. DNA of the CDR3: TGTGCCAGCAGCGGGACAGGGGTTGAAGCTTTCTTT.

V is TRBV7-9 and J is TRBJ2-7; TRBD1 aligns across 9 bases. With V trimmed by 5 bases and J by 4 bases, 9 bases remained unmatched. The CDR3 loop spans 15 amino acids. Germline CDR1 and CDR2: SEHNR and FQNEAQ (reference sequence). CDR3 sequence reads: CASSLGGQGRYEQYF. The CDR3 DNA follows: TGTGCCAGCAGCCTGGGGGGACAGGGCAGGTACGAGCAGTACTTC.